The 21 T cell receptor delta chains reported below all come from one sample, sequenced in a study of delta chain sequences of gamma delta T cells (dated by TCRdb to about 2017). Library construction relied on 5' RACE. The listed sequencing device is Illumina MiSeq. Clonotypes were called again by TCRdb from the public reads via CATT, and duplicate nucleotide sequences were then merged into one entry. The sample records around 2,800 delta-chain clones, 5% to 7% of which are singletons. 49% of the sample rests with the top ten. Sequencing was done on a sample of either unsorted cells or a sorted T cell fraction (not recorded which). The receptors originated from a human donor in good health.

As regards this clone: A much larger clone is a single base away; this may be a read error. The identical CDR3 is also encoded by other nucleotide sequences in the sample. V usage is TRDV2 and J usage is TRDJ1, with 13 bases aligning to TRDD3. Looked up from germline, CDR1 is GEAIGNYY and CDR2 is EKD. This CDR3 spans 18 amino acids. The V segment lost 2 bases and the J segment 2 bases; nucleotides outside the gene matches: 10. In DNA, the CDR3 is TGTGCCTGTGACAGTTTACTGGGGGATACGCGGCGTACCGATAAACTCATCTTT. Translating gives CACDSLLGDTRRTDKLIF.

This clone rates as medium-sized (0.01 to 0.1%). The J gene is TRDJ1, the V gene TRDV2; 10 bases map to TRDD3. From germline, CDR1 is GEAIGNYY and CDR2 EKD. J lost 0 bases, V lost 1 base, and 7 bases had no gene match. The CDR3 consists of 17 residues. CDR3 coding DNA: TGTGCCTGTGACACACTAAGTACTGGGGGATACACCGATAAACTCATCTTT. This sequence encodes CACDTLSTGGYTDKLIF.

This clone appeared many times. The V and J genes are TRDV3 and TRDJ1; TRDD3 matches at 11 bases. Germline values: CDR1 TVYSNPD, CDR2 GDNSRS (reference sequence). Losses at the gene ends were 4 bases for V and 0 bases for J; bases not matched to a gene: 19. The CDR3 has 19 amino acids. CDR3 in amino acids: CASSSSVGDTGGDTDKLIF. For the CDR3, the DNA is TGTGCCTCCTCTTCCTCCGTGGGGGATACGGGAGGGGACACCGATAAACTCATCTTT.

This clone has a handful of counts. DNA of the CDR3: TGTGCTCTTGGGGAACTCCTCTCCCTCGAATTTACTGGGTATGGGTACACCGATAAACTCATCTTT. Amino acid sequence: CALGELLSLEFTGYGYTDKLIF. This chain joins TRDV1 and TRDJ1; D is possibly TRDD3 (6 bases). V lost 0 bases to trimming and J lost 0 bases, with 29 bases between them. From germline, CDR1 is TSWWSYY and CDR2 QGS. The CDR3 runs to 22 residues.

This clone was counted at least ten times. The V gene is TRDV1, the J gene TRDJ1; D uncertain. The CDR3 runs to 18 residues. V dropped 1 base and J dropped 6 bases, with 24 bases sitting between them. From germline, CDR1 is TSWWSYY and CDR2 QGS. The CDR3 DNA sequence: TGTGCTCTTGGGGAACGCCAATCGACACCCGGTCGAGGGAATAAACTCATCTTT. Its translation: CALGERQSTPGRGNKLIF.

This clone is labeled medium-sized (0.01 to 0.1%). The rearrangement uses TRDV1 and TRDJ1; no reliable D call. V was shortened by 5 bases and J by 3 bases, with 10 bases between the two germline ends. CDR1 is TSWWSYY and CDR2 is QGS in the germline V gene. The CDR3 totals 13 residues. CDR3 in amino acids: CALGMGPADKLIF. The CDR3 DNA sequence: TGTGCTCTTGGGATGGGCCCGGCCGATAAACTCATCTTT.

There are a few counts of this clone. The junction and the germline gene differ at one end; a read error may be behind it. The chain is built from TRDV2 and TRDJ1, with 10 bases that match TRDD3. CDR3 length: 14 residues. The germline gives CDR1 GEAIGNYY, CDR2 EKD. The CDR3 sequence is CACDTLLLGDILIF. The CDR3 nucleotides are TGTGCCTGTGACACTCTGCTTCTGGGGGATATACTCATCTTT.

This clone was recorded a few times. The CDR3 DNA reads TGTGCCTGTGACTCGCTGGGGGACACCGATAAACTCATCTTT. Translated: CACDSLGDTDKLIF. The chain links TRDV2 to TRDJ1, with 7 bases aligning to TRDD3. This CDR3 comprises 14 residues. V was clipped by 3 bases and J by 0 bases; unmatched bases: 3. Germline V lookup: CDR1 GEAIGNYY, CDR2 EKD.

The chain joins TRAV29/DV5 to TRDJ1; the match to TRDD3 covers 7 bases. From germline, CDR1 is NSMFDY and CDR2 ISSIKDK. This CDR3 region has 13 residues. The CDR3 DNA follows: TGTGCTGGGGGAAGGTGGTACACCGATAAACTCATCTTT. It yields the protein CAGGRWYTDKLIF.

In its sample, this clone ranks as medium-sized. The rearrangement links TRDV2 to TRDJ1; D is perhaps TRDD3 (5 bases). The V end lost 3 bases, the J end lost 0 bases, and 10 bases lay between the germline ends. The V gene's germline CDR1 is GEAIGNYY and CDR2 EKD. This CDR3 comprises 14 residues. CDR3 DNA: TGTGCCTGTGACCCGTGGGGAGACACCGATAAACTCATCTTT. This gives the protein CACDPWGDTDKLIF.

This clone is medium-sized by share. CDR3 DNA sequence: TGTGCTCTTGGGGAACCCGGTGGGCCCCTCGTCTATAAGGGGGAGTACACCGATAAACTCATCTTT. Translated: CALGEPGGPLVYKGEYTDKLIF. This sequence joins TRDV1 and TRDJ1; D is perhaps TRDD3 (6 bases). The CDR3 is 22 residues long. V was trimmed by 1 base and J by 0 bases, leaving 30 bases between them. Germline CDR1 TSWWSYY, CDR2 QGS.

The chain combines TRDV1 with TRDJ1, with TRDD3 identical over 10 bases. Per germline, CDR1 TSWWSYY and CDR2 QGS. The CDR3 runs to 21 residues. V gave up 0 bases and J gave up 3 bases; unmatched junction bases: 19. This CDR3 is CALGELVSYSLTGGFSDKLIF. The CDR3 DNA is TGTGCTCTTGGGGAACTAGTTTCCTACTCCCTTACTGGGGGATTCTCCGATAAACTCATCTTT.

This clone was seen ten or more times. The gene calls are TRDV2 and TRDJ3; 10 bases map to TRDD3. The ends lost 1 base at V and 0 bases at J; junction bases unmatched: 8. CDR3 size: 20 residues. Germline values: CDR1 GEAIGNYY, CDR2 EKD. This CDR3 reads CACDTLGDSISSWDTRQMFF. The CDR3 nucleotides are TGTGCCTGTGACACACTGGGGGATTCCATTAGCTCCTGGGACACCCGACAGATGTTTTTC.

There are many counts of this clone. The CDR3 DNA is TGTGCCTGTGACAGCTTACTGGGGGTTACCGATAAACTCATCTTT. This translates into CACDSLLGVTDKLIF. The gene calls are TRDV2 and TRDJ1; the match to TRDD3 covers 8 bases. The length of the CDR3 is 15 residues. CDR1 GEAIGNYY and CDR2 EKD come from the germline V gene. Losses at the gene ends were 2 bases for V and 2 bases for J; bases not matched to a gene: 6.

This clone is medium-sized (0.01 to 0.1%). V and J are TRDV2 and TRDJ1, with 9 bases matching TRDD3. V gave up 3 bases and J gave up 2 bases; unmatched junction bases: 6. In germline, CDR1 is GEAIGNYY, CDR2 EKD. This CDR3 spans 15 amino acids. The CDR3 reads CACDGLGDQTDKLIF. CDR3 bases: TGTGCCTGTGACGGTCTGGGGGATCAAACCGATAAACTCATCTTT.

This clone showed up just a few times. CDR3 in amino acids: CALGEPPRTSYRDTDKLIF. CDR3 nucleotide sequence: TGTGCTCTTGGGGAACCCCCACGAACCAGCTATCGGGACACCGATAAACTCATCTTT. The V and J genes are TRDV1 and TRDJ1, with D unresolved. Germline V gives CDR1 TSWWSYY, CDR2 QGS. The CDR3 length is 19 residues. Trimming pared 1 base from V and 0 bases from J, leaving 21 bases between.

This clone is labeled as large. The V call is TRDV2, the J call TRDJ3; D possibly corresponds to TRDD3 (5 bases). V lost 0 bases and J 0 bases, leaving 23 bases between the germline ends. The CDR3 is 22 amino acids. Germline V gene lookup returns CDR1 GEAIGNYY and CDR2 EKD. CDR3 loop: CACDTAGGPRGPSSWDTRQMFF. CDR3 DNA sequence: TGTGCCTGTGACACCGCCGGGGGGCCACGGGGCCCAAGCTCCTGGGACACCCGACAGATGTTTTTC.

The rearrangement links TRDV1 to TRDJ1, with D perhaps matching TRDD2 (5 bases). This CDR3 comprises 20 residues. CDR1 and CDR2 (germline): TSWWSYY, QGS. Deletions cut 4 bases from V and 0 bases from J, with 27 bases between. DNA for the CDR3: TGTGCTCTTGGGGGGCCTACAGGGAGTATATTCAGGGAGAACACCGATAAACTCATCTTT. As protein: CALGGPTGSIFRENTDKLIF.

With respect to this clone: A far larger clone is off by one base, so a read error is likely. Within the sample, other DNA sequences also encode this same CDR3. The CDR3 DNA sequence: TGTGCCTGTGACACCGTAGGGAACACCGATAAGCTCATCTTT. This sequence encodes CACDTVGNTDKLIF. V gene TRDV2 combines with J gene TRDJ1; D is unclear. The CDR3 has 14 amino acids. Germline V gene data show CDR1 as GEAIGNYY and CDR2 as EKD.

This clone appeared a few times. The chain employs TRDV1 and TRDJ1; 9 bases agree with TRDD3. J lost 0 bases, V lost 4 bases, and 15 bases had no gene match. The CDR3 sequence is 19 residues long. The germline gives CDR1 TSWWSYY, CDR2 QGS. The DNA of the CDR3 is TGTGCTCTTGGGGGAGTACACTGGGGGACAACTTATTACACCGATAAACTCATCTTT. Translating gives CALGGVHWGTTYYTDKLIF.

By frequency in the sample, this clone is large. This sample also contains other DNA sequences that code for the same CDR3. This chain connects TRDV2 to TRDJ1; no firm D call. The CDR3 is 15 amino acids. Germline assignment: CDR1 GEAIGNYY and CDR2 EKD. Trimming cost V 0 bases and J 2 bases, with 12 bases left between them. The CDR3 here is CACDTVSTKTDKLIF. The CDR3 DNA follows: TGTGCCTGTGACACCGTCTCCACTAAGACCGATAAACTCATCTTT.